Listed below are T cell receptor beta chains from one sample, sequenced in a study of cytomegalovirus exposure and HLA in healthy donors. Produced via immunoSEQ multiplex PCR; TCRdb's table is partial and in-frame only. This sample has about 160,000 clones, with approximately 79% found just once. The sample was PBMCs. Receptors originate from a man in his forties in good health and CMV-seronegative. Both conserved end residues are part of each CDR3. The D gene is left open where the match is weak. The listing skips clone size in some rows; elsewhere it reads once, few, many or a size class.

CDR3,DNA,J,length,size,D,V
CASSEAVRSGNTIYF,TGTGCCAGCAGTGAAGCTGTCCGCTCTGGAAACACCATATATTTT,TRBJ1-3,15,NA,NA,TRBV6-1
CASSYSRGGGQLPQHF,TGTGCCAGCAGTTACTCGAGAGGGGGAGGGCAGCTGCCCCAGCATTTT,TRBJ1-5,16,few,NA,TRBV6-6
CASSRDIYEKLFF,TGTGCTAGCAGCCGCGACATCTATGAAAAACTGTTTTTT,TRBJ1-4,13,NA,NA,TRBV7-7
CASSIDGGAGANGLTF,TGTGCCAGTAGTATAGATGGGGGGGCTGGGGCCAACGGCCTGACTTTC,TRBJ2-6,16,few,NA,TRBV19
CASSAGGPPDTQYF,TGTGCCAGCAGTGCGGGAGGGCCCCCCGATACGCAGTATTTT,TRBJ2-3,14,NA,TRBD2,TRBV6-4
CSVREGGATGANGLTF,TGCAGCGTTCGGGAGGGAGGGGCTACTGGGGCCAACGGCCTGACTTTC,TRBJ2-6,16,NA,TRBD2,TRBV29-1
CASSISTSGRSFYNEQFF,TGTGCCAGTAGTATTTCGACTAGCGGGAGGAGTTTCTACAATGAGCAGTTCTTC,TRBJ2-1,18,NA,TRBD2,TRBV19
CASSFNPEKGNTIYF,TGTGCCAGCAGCTTTAATCCAGAAAAAGGAAACACCATATATTTT,TRBJ1-3,15,few,NA,TRBV11-2
CASRVPGQNTGELFF,TGTGCCAGCAGGGTTCCGGGACAAAACACCGGGGAGCTGTTTTTT,TRBJ2-2,15,NA,NA,TRBV6-1
CASSPRLAGTSGNEQFF,TGTGCCAGTAGTCCAAGACTAGCGGGGACCTCTGGGAATGAGCAGTTCTTC,TRBJ2-1,17,NA,TRBD2,TRBV19
CASSPPGGATDTQYF,TGTGCCAGCAGTCCCCCAGGGGGAGCCACAGATACGCAGTATTTT,TRBJ2-3,15,NA,TRBD1,TRBV28
CASSLVAGYPTDTQYF,TGTGCCAGCAGCTTGGTCGCGGGATATCCCACAGATACGCAGTATTTT,TRBJ2-3,16,NA,NA,TRBV5-8
CASTGPYEQYF,TGTGCCAGCACAGGCCCCTACGAGCAGTACTTC,TRBJ2-7,11,NA,NA,TRBV6-5
CASSKPGTYEQYF,TGTGCCAGTAGTAAACCGGGAACCTACGAGCAGTACTTC,TRBJ2-7,13,NA,NA,TRBV19
CASSFGRLAGVGYEQYF,TGCGCCAGCAGCTTCGGACGTCTAGCGGGAGTCGGATACGAGCAGTACTTC,TRBJ2-7,17,NA,TRBD2,TRBV5-1
CASSEALQGTEQFF,TGTGCCAGCAGTGAAGCGCTTCAGGGAACTGAGCAGTTCTTC,TRBJ2-1,14,NA,NA,TRBV2
CASSQWREGEDTDTQYF,TGCGCCAGCAGTCAATGGAGGGAGGGGGAGGACACAGATACGCAGTATTTT,TRBJ2-3,17,NA,NA,TRBV23-1
CASSLGTSGSYETQYF,TGTGCCAGCAGTTTAGGGACTAGCGGGAGTTATGAGACCCAGTACTTC,TRBJ2-5,16,NA,TRBD2,TRBV27
CAWKRQGAWKGQPQHF,TGTGCCTGGAAGCGACAGGGGGCGTGGAAGGGTCAGCCCCAGCATTTT,TRBJ1-5,16,NA,TRBD1,TRBV30
CALGPRQGHPGELFF,TGTGCCTTGGGGCCGAGACAGGGACATCCCGGGGAGCTGTTTTTT,TRBJ2-2,15,NA,TRBD1,TRBV7-7
CASSAGPNTEAFF,TGCGCCAGCAGCGCGGGGCCTAACACTGAAGCTTTCTTT,TRBJ1-1,13,NA,NA,TRBV5-1
CASSPFASPAGELFF,TGTGCCAGCAGCCCTTTCGCTAGCCCCGCCGGGGAGCTGTTTTTT,TRBJ2-2,15,NA,NA,TRBV5-4
CSVRLAGRENSQYF,TGCAGCGTTAGACTAGCGGGAAGGGAAAACAGTCAGTACTTC,TRBJ2-4,14,few,TRBD2,TRBV29-1
CASSRSGTGVLSGNTIYF,TGTGCTAGCAGTAGATCCGGGACAGGGGTCCTCTCTGGAAACACCATATATTTT,TRBJ1-3,18,NA,TRBD1,TRBV7-7